These T cell receptor beta chains were read from a single sample in a study of vaccination effects on CD4 cells after COVID-19. The table came from immunoSEQ multiplex PCR; TCRdb's copy has only in-frame clones and leaves some out. The table includes approximately 45,000 clones, 75% to 80% detected once. For these TCRs, the target antigens are not known. This sample comprised CD4+ T cells from PBMCs cultured without peptide, obtained before COVID-19 vaccination. Source of these receptors: a human donor who had a prior SARS-CoV-2 infection. The CDR3 runs from the conserved cysteine through the conserved F or W. A D gene is named only where the DNA matches it firmly. Size is stated for part of the rows, as once, few or many counts, or as a class when the clone is expanded.

cdr3_nt: TGTGCCATCAGTGAGACTAGCGGGCCCTCCTACGAGCAGTACTTC
cdr3_aa: CAISETSGPSYEQYF
v_call: TRBV10-3
clone_size: -
j_call: TRBJ2-7
d_call: TRBD2

cdr3_nt: TGTGCTAGTGGTTTCACGGCAGGGCGAAACTGGGGGACAATGGACCAGTACTTC
cdr3_aa: CASGFTAGRNWGTMDQYF
v_call: TRBV12-5
clone_size: -
j_call: TRBJ2-5
d_call: -

cdr3_nt: TGCGCCAGCAGACGAGAGGGTACCTCTGGAAACACCATATATTTT
cdr3_aa: CASRREGTSGNTIYF
v_call: TRBV4-1
clone_size: -
j_call: TRBJ1-3
d_call: -

cdr3_nt: TGTGCCAGCAGCTTAGATGGACTAGCGGGTTCTTACGAGCAGTACTTC
cdr3_aa: CASSLDGLAGSYEQYF
v_call: TRBV11-3
clone_size: -
j_call: TRBJ2-7
d_call: TRBD2

cdr3_nt: TGTGCCAGCAGCCGAATGGGACAGGGACCGAGCAATCAGCCCCAGCATTTT
cdr3_aa: CASSRMGQGPSNQPQHF
v_call: TRBV5-6
clone_size: once
j_call: TRBJ1-5
d_call: TRBD1

cdr3_nt: TGTGCCAGCAGCTTGGTACAGGGGGCTTCTGAAGCTTTCTTT
cdr3_aa: CASSLVQGASEAFF
v_call: TRBV5-4
clone_size: -
j_call: TRBJ1-1
d_call: TRBD1

cdr3_nt: TGTGCCAGCAGCCCAGGGGGGGTGGGAGATACGCAGTATTTT
cdr3_aa: CASSPGGVGDTQYF
v_call: TRBV3-1/TRBV3-2
clone_size: -
j_call: TRBJ2-3
d_call: -

cdr3_nt: TGTGCCAGCAGCCAAGAGCCGGGGACTAGCGGAGTGGGAGAGACCCAGTACTTC
cdr3_aa: CASSQEPGTSGVGETQYF
v_call: TRBV4-2
clone_size: -
j_call: TRBJ2-5
d_call: TRBD2

cdr3_nt: TGTGCCAGCAGCTTGACCGGGTCTTCGAATGGCTACACCTTC
cdr3_aa: CASSLTGSSNGYTF
v_call: TRBV11-1
clone_size: -
j_call: TRBJ1-2
d_call: -

cdr3_nt: TGTGCCAGCAGAACGGTTTCCTATAATTCACCCCTCCACTTT
cdr3_aa: CASRTVSYNSPLHF
v_call: TRBV6-5
clone_size: -
j_call: TRBJ1-6
d_call: -

cdr3_nt: TGTGCCAGCAGCTCGCTAGCGGGGGTCATTTCAGATACGCAGTATTTT
cdr3_aa: CASSSLAGVISDTQYF
v_call: TRBV7-2
clone_size: once
j_call: TRBJ2-3
d_call: TRBD2

cdr3_nt: TGCGCCAGCAGCGTAGGGCCGAGTGGCAATCAGCCCCAGCATTTT
cdr3_aa: CASSVGPSGNQPQHF
v_call: TRBV5-1
clone_size: few
j_call: TRBJ1-5
d_call: -

cdr3_nt: TGTGCCAGCAGCCAAGAGGACACCTACACAGATACGCAGTATTTT
cdr3_aa: CASSQEDTYTDTQYF
v_call: TRBV14
clone_size: many
j_call: TRBJ2-3
d_call: -

cdr3_nt: TGCAGCGTCGCTCGGAACTCTGGGGCCAACGTCCTGACTTTC
cdr3_aa: CSVARNSGANVLTF
v_call: TRBV29-1
clone_size: -
j_call: TRBJ2-6
d_call: -

cdr3_nt: TGTGCCAGCAGCCTGTACCTTAATGCGCAGTATTTT
cdr3_aa: CASSLYLNAQYF
v_call: TRBV14
clone_size: -
j_call: TRBJ2-3
d_call: -

cdr3_nt: TGTGCCAGCAGCCAAGGGAAGCAAGAGACCCAGTACTTC
cdr3_aa: CASSQGKQETQYF
v_call: TRBV14
clone_size: -
j_call: TRBJ2-5
d_call: -

cdr3_nt: TGTGCCAGAAGCTTGGGTCGGGACAGCGGACCACTAAACTATGGCTACACCTTC
cdr3_aa: CARSLGRDSGPLNYGYTF
v_call: TRBV5-3
clone_size: -
j_call: TRBJ1-2
d_call: TRBD1

cdr3_nt: TGTGCCAGCAGCTTAGCTAGTAGCGGAGGATACAATGAGCAGTTCTTC
cdr3_aa: CASSLASSGGYNEQFF
v_call: TRBV7-8
clone_size: -
j_call: TRBJ2-1
d_call: -

cdr3_nt: TGTGCCAGCTCACCACTAGCGGGCCTTCAAGAGACCCAGTACTTC
cdr3_aa: CASSPLAGLQETQYF
v_call: TRBV18
clone_size: -
j_call: TRBJ2-5
d_call: TRBD2

cdr3_nt: TGTGCCAGCTCCCCCTCTAGCGGGGGGCCCCGGGAGCTGTTTTTT
cdr3_aa: CASSPSSGGPRELFF
v_call: TRBV2
clone_size: -
j_call: TRBJ2-2
d_call: TRBD2

cdr3_nt: TGTGCCACCGGACGAGCAGGAGGGGGGCCTGGGGAGCAGTTCTTC
cdr3_aa: CATGRAGGGPGEQFF
v_call: TRBV24-1
clone_size: once
j_call: TRBJ2-1
d_call: -

cdr3_nt: TGTGCCAGCAGCCGGAGACAGTCAGAGACCCAGTACTTC
cdr3_aa: CASSRRQSETQYF
v_call: TRBV7-3
clone_size: -
j_call: TRBJ2-5
d_call: -

cdr3_nt: TGTGCCAGCAGCCCCCAGGGAGAGACCCAGTACTTC
cdr3_aa: CASSPQGETQYF
v_call: TRBV12-3/TRBV12-4
clone_size: -
j_call: TRBJ2-5
d_call: -